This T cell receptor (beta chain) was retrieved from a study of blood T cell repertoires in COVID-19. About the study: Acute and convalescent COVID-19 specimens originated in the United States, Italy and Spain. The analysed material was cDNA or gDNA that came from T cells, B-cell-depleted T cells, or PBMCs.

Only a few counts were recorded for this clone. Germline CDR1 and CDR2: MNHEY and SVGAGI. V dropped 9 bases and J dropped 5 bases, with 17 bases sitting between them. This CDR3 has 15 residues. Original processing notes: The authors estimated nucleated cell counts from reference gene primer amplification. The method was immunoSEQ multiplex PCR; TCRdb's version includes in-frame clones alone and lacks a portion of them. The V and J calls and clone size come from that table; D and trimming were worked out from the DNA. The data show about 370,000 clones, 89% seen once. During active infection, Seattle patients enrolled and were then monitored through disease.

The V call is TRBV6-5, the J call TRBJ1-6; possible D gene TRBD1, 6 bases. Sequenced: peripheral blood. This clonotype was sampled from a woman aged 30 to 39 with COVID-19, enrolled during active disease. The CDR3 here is CARVPIRGDNSPLHF. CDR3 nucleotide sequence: TGTGCCAGAGTTCCCATCAGGGGAGATAATTCACCCCTCCACTTT.